These 28 T cell receptor beta chains share one sample of origin, sequenced in a study of cytomegalovirus exposure and HLA in healthy donors. This PCR relied on a set of 60 Vbeta primers and 13 Jbeta primers. TCRdb keeps only in-frame clones here, not all; method: immunoSEQ multiplex PCR. The sample lists about 170,000 clones; 70% to 80% were seen once. Material: PBMCs. All receptors come from a woman aged 30 to 39 in good health and CMV-seropositive.

This clone occurred once. The V and J genes are TRBV29-1 and TRBJ2-7; TRBD2 matches 13 bases. Germline lookup yields CDR1 SQVTM and CDR2 ANQGSEA. V lost 5 bases and J lost 5; bases outside the gene matches: 6. This CDR3 comprises 14 residues. In DNA, the CDR3 is TGCAGCGTTTCGACTAGCGGGGGGCTCGACGAGCAGTACTTC. This sequence encodes CSVSTSGGLDEQYF.

This chain connects TRBV10-3 to TRBJ2-5; 8 bases match TRBD2. Per germline, CDR1 ENHRY and CDR2 SYGVKD. The CDR3 covers 14 residues. Losses at the gene ends were 4 bases for V and 5 bases for J; bases not matched to a gene: 6. The CDR3 here is CAISAGGAGETQYF. DNA for the CDR3: TGTGCCATCAGTGCCGGGGGGGCTGGGGAGACCCAGTACTTC.

The chain is built from TRBV29-1 and TRBJ2-3; no clear D. This CDR3 comprises 11 residues. V lost 3 bases and J 5 bases, leaving 6 bases between the germline ends. Germline assignment: CDR1 SQVTM and CDR2 ANQGSEA. This CDR3 reads CSVDGGDTQYF. The CDR3 DNA follows: TGCAGCGTTGATGGCGGAGATACGCAGTATTTT.

The chain has TRBV7-6 and TRBJ2-1; 7 bases are shared with TRBD2. CDR1 and CDR2 (germline): SGHVS, FNYEAQ. After removal of 5 bases from V and 7 bases from J, the junction contained 14 bases not matched to a gene. This CDR3 comprises 16 residues. This chain's CDR3 is CASSRGTGGIGNEQFF. DNA of the CDR3: TGTGCCAGCAGCCGAGGTACGGGAGGAATTGGTAATGAGCAGTTCTTC.

This clone has a single count. This sequence joins TRBV5-1 and TRBJ2-5, with D possibly being TRBD1 (6 bases). Per the germline V gene, CDR1 is SGHRS and CDR2 is YFSETQ. The CDR3 extends over 14 amino acids. With 0 bases removed from V and 3 bases from J, the gap between germline ends came to 9 bases. The CDR3, as DNA: TGCGCCAGCAGCTTGGGCTACAGGGAAGAGACCCAGTACTTC. Residues: CASSLGYREETQYF.

This CDR3 is CAISESGLAAADTQYF. CDR3 DNA sequence: TGTGCCATCAGTGAGTCGGGACTAGCGGCGGCGGATACGCAGTATTTT. The J gene is TRBJ2-3, the V gene TRBV10-3; 11 bases line up with TRBD2. Germline V gives CDR1 ENHRY, CDR2 SYGVKD. V dropped 0 bases and J dropped 6; count of bases not matched to a gene: 5. The CDR3 has 16 residues.

This clone showed up just a few times. The CDR3 loop reads CASSVQGNYGYTF. The CDR3 nucleotides are TGTGCCAGCAGCGTACAGGGGAACTATGGCTACACCTTC. The chain recombines TRBV9 with TRBJ1-2; D is perhaps TRBD1 (6 bases). The CDR3 totals 13 residues. Trimming took 1 base from V and 2 from J, leaving 6 bases between them. Germline CDR1 is SGDLS and CDR2 is YYNGEE.

The chain combines TRBV30 with TRBJ1-5; the D gene is possibly TRBD1 (5 bases). Trimming removed 0 bases at V and 4 bases at J, with 13 bases between. Germline CDR1 reads GTSNPN; CDR2 reads SVGIG (reference sequence). CDR3 size: 15 residues. The CDR3 DNA follows: TGTGCCTGGAGTGTGAGTTGGCCAGGGAATCAGCCCCAGCATTTT. Encoded protein: CAWSVSWPGNQPQHF.

CDR3 DNA sequence: TGTGCCAGCAGTTTACGGACCACTAGCGGGAGGATCTACGAGCAGTACTTC. Translating gives CASSLRTTSGRIYEQYF. The chain carries TRBV27 and TRBJ2-7; 12 bases agree with TRBD2. The CDR3 length is 17 residues. Trimming took 2 bases from V and 3 from J; bases not matched to a gene: 8. From germline, CDR1 is MNHEY and CDR2 SMNVEV (reference sequence).

This clone was seen ten or more times. The CDR3 DNA follows: TGCGCCAGCAGTCTAAGAGTGGGGGGTTTAGGCGGGGAGCTGTTTTTT. It codes for CASSLRVGGLGGELFF. The V call is TRBV10-2, the J call TRBJ2-2, with D possibly being TRBD2 (6 bases). Trimming stripped 5 bases from V and 7 bases from J, with 20 bases between. The CDR3 contains 16 residues. Germline V gene lookup returns CDR1 WSHSY and CDR2 SAAADI.

The chain combines TRBV5-4 with TRBJ1-2; 10 bases line up with TRBD1. The germline V gene encodes CDR1 SGHNT and CDR2 YYREEE (reference sequence). V was pared by 4 bases and J by 8 bases, with 11 bases of the junction left unmatched. The CDR3 sequence is 15 residues long. CDR3 DNA: TGTGCCAGCAGCCAAGCCCCGGGACAGGGGTTAGGCTACACCTTC. It encodes CASSQAPGQGLGYTF.

V is TRBV6-1 and J is TRBJ1-2; tentatively, D is TRBD1 (6 bases). Trimming took off 2 bases at V and 4 bases at J, with 11 bases between the two ends. This CDR3 has 14 amino acids. In germline, CDR1 is MNHNS, CDR2 SASEGT. CDR3 in DNA: TGTGCCAGCAGTGAACAACAGGGAACCTATGGCTACACCTTC. The encoded protein is CASSEQQGTYGYTF.

The chain's CDR3 is CASCRDRTYEQYF. In DNA form, the CDR3 reads TGTGCCAGCTGCCGGGACAGAACCTACGAGCAGTACTTC. This chain uses TRBV2 with TRBJ2-7; the match to TRBD1 covers 7 bases. V was pared by 8 bases and J by 2 bases, with 6 bases of the junction left unmatched. CDR3 length equals 13 residues. CDR1 is SNHLY, CDR2 FYNNEI, per germline.

This clone was observed a handful of times. This chain joins TRBV6-5 and TRBJ1-2, with TRBD1 identical over 7 bases. The trim removed 7 bases at V and 5 bases at J, leaving 13 bases unmatched. The CDR3 runs to 15 residues. The V gene's germline CDR1 is MNHEY and CDR2 SVGAGI. The CDR3 here is CASKNPRQGAYGYTF. The CDR3, as DNA: TGTGCCAGCAAAAATCCACGACAGGGCGCGTATGGCTACACCTTC.

CDR3 DNA sequence: TGTGCCAGCAGCTTGGGGACAGGGGGATTTAACACCGGGGAGCTGTTTTTT. Amino acids: CASSLGTGGFNTGELFF. The V and J genes are TRBV5-4 and TRBJ2-2, with 10 bases fitting TRBD1. CDR3 length equals 17 residues. Germline CDR1 is SGHNT and CDR2 is YYREEE (reference sequence). With V trimmed by 0 bases and J by 2 bases, 4 bases remained unmatched.

The table lists this clone with a few counts. The rearrangement joins TRBV10-3 to TRBJ2-7; TRBD1 matches at 11 bases. CDR1 is ENHRY, CDR2 SYGVKD, per germline. V was pared by 10 bases and J by 9 bases, with 14 bases of the junction left unmatched. This CDR3 has 14 residues. DNA for the CDR3: TGTGCCACCTCTATGGGGACAGGGGGGTCCGTGCAGTACTTC. It encodes CATSMGTGGSVQYF.

The chain uses TRBV5-1 and TRBJ2-5, with 7 bases lining up with TRBD2. The CDR3 loop spans 15 amino acids. The junction had 4 bases not matched to a gene; V was cut back by 0 bases and J by 2 bases. The germline CDR1 and CDR2 sequences are SGHRS and YFSETQ. The DNA for the CDR3 is TGCGCCAGCAGCTTGGTAGCGGGTTCTCAAGAGACCCAGTACTTC. It specifies CASSLVAGSQETQYF.

The V gene is TRBV7-2, the J gene TRBJ1-1; D is undetermined. Trimming took off 3 bases at V and 0 bases at J, with 8 bases between the two ends. Germline values: CDR1 SGHTA, CDR2 FQGNSA. The CDR3 sequence is 14 residues long. The CDR3 nucleotides read TGTGCCAGCAGCTTGAGACTGATGAACACTGAAGCTTTCTTT. It specifies CASSLRLMNTEAFF.

Only one count was recorded for this clone. The genes are TRBV9 and TRBJ2-7; 7 positions agree with TRBD2. This CDR3 region has 15 residues. Trimming took 0 bases from V and 4 from J; bases not matched to a gene: 7. Germline V gene sequence: CDR1 SGDLS, CDR2 YYNGEE. CDR3 in DNA: TGTGCCAGCAGCGTAGGGGTAGCGGGTACTTACGAGCAGTACTTC. Amino acid sequence: CASSVGVAGTYEQYF.

The chain uses TRBV5-4 and TRBJ2-3; 8 bases fit TRBD2. Germline-derived CDR1 and CDR2 are SGHNT and YYREEE (reference sequence). J was trimmed by 1 base and V by 4 bases; bases with no gene match: 11. This CDR3 comprises 17 residues. DNA of the CDR3: TGTGCCAGCAGCGGCGAGCGGGGGCGGCTGGGCACAGATACGCAGTATTTT. It is translated as CASSGERGRLGTDTQYF.

The CDR3 DNA is TGCGCCAGCAGCTTGGATGCGGGACAGGGATCCTACGAGCAGTACTTC. Amino acids: CASSLDAGQGSYEQYF. V and J are TRBV5-1 and TRBJ2-7, with 9 bases that match TRBD1. Germline trimming cut 0 bases from V and 1 base from J; bases unmatched to any gene: 5. There are 16 residues in the CDR3. In germline, CDR1 is SGHRS, CDR2 YFSETQ.

The chain recombines TRBV5-1 with TRBJ2-6; TRBD2 might be the D (5 bases). The length of the CDR3 is 16 residues. Trimming took off 4 bases at V and 0 bases at J, with 11 bases between the two ends. Germline CDR1 and CDR2: SGHRS and YFSETQ. CDR3 DNA sequence: TGCGCCAGCAGCCCATTCGGGGACTCTGGGGCCAACGTCCTGACTTTC. Translated, it gives CASSPFGDSGANVLTF. Using reference TRBV5-1 and TRBJ2-6 for the parts outside the CDR3, the full variable domain is KAGVTQTPRYLIKTRGQQVTLSCSPISGHRSVSWYQQTPGQGLQFLFEYFSETQRNKGNFPGRFSGRQFSNSRSEMNVSTLELGDSALYLCASSPFGDSGANVLTFGAGSRLTVL.

The chain has TRBV9 and TRBJ2-3; 8 bases map to TRBD1. The trim removed 0 bases at V and 2 bases at J, leaving 8 bases unmatched. This CDR3 is built from 17 residues. The V gene's germline CDR1 is SGDLS and CDR2 YYNGEE. Here the CDR3 DNA reads TGTGCCAGCAGCGTAGGTCCAGGGGGCTTTCCCACAGATACGCAGTATTTT. Its protein product is CASSVGPGGFPTDTQYF. Based on the CDR3 plus reference TRBV9 and TRBJ2-3, the full variable domain is DSGVTQTPKHLITATGQRVTLRCSPRSGDLSVYWYQQSLDQGLQFLIQYYNGEERAKGNILERFSAQQFPDLHSELNLSSLELGDSALYFCASSVGPGGFPTDTQYFGPGTRLTVL.

V usage is TRBV7-2 and J usage is TRBJ2-1, with D possibly being TRBD2 (6 bases). Looked up from germline, CDR1 is SGHTA and CDR2 is FQGNSA. V gave up 4 bases and J gave up 9 bases, with 19 bases separating them. The CDR3 length is 15 residues. This CDR3 reads CASSSILSRGGEQFF. For the CDR3, the DNA is TGTGCCAGCAGCTCCATACTCTCGCGGGGAGGTGAGCAGTTCTTC.

The chain joins TRBV7-2 to TRBJ1-1; the match to TRBD1 covers 7 bases. The J segment lost 2 bases and the V segment lost 3 bases, leaving 6 bases of the junction unmatched. The germline V gene has CDR1 SGHTA and CDR2 FQGNSA. The CDR3 covers 15 residues. The CDR3 is CASSFLTGLNTEAFF. In DNA form, the CDR3 reads TGTGCCAGCAGCTTTCTGACAGGGCTCAACACTGAAGCTTTCTTT.

This chain joins TRBV4-3 and TRBJ2-3; possible D gene TRBD1, 5 bases. This CDR3 has 17 residues. Germline CDR1 LGHNA, CDR2 YSLEER. The V gene lost 0 bases and the J gene lost 4 bases, with 17 bases spanning the gap. This chain's CDR3 is CASSQDRTRGSADTQYF. The DNA for the CDR3 is TGCGCCAGCAGCCAAGATAGAACAAGGGGATCCGCAGATACGCAGTATTTT.

V is TRBV15 and J is TRBJ2-3, with D unclear. The CDR3 spans 13 residues. V lost 0 bases and J 5 bases, leaving 6 bases between the germline ends. From germline, CDR1 is LNHNV and CDR2 YYDKDF (reference sequence). The CDR3 DNA reads as TGTGCCACCAGCAGAGATCTAATAGATACGCAGTATTTT. It encodes CATSRDLIDTQYF.

The V and J genes are TRBV5-1 and TRBJ1-2; 9 nucleotides align to TRBD1. The CDR3 loop spans 14 amino acids. V shed 4 bases and J 4 bases; nucleotides not matched to a gene: 5. Per the germline V gene, CDR1 is SGHRS and CDR2 is YFSETQ. DNA for the CDR3: TGCGCCAGCAGCAAAACAGGGGGCACCTATGGCTACACCTTC. This encodes CASSKTGGTYGYTF.